This T cell receptor beta chain derives from a study of technical replicates of blood from a few donors. Losses at the gene ends were 3 bases for V and 9 bases for J; bases not matched to a gene: 7. The CDR3 has 14 residues. The germline CDR1 and CDR2 sequences are MNHEY and SMNVEV (reference sequence). Sequenced by immunoSEQ multiplex PCR; TCRdb stores in-frame clones only, minus some. The sample lists 50,000 or so clones; roughly nine tenths were seen once. The source material was PBMCs. The gene calls are TRBV27 and TRBJ2-1, with 8 positions matching TRBD1. This clonotype was obtained from a human donor in good health. Some clones in this sample may be carry-over from other donors' samples. The CDR3 bases are TGTGCCAGCAGTTTTTGGGGACAGGTATTTGAGCAGTTCTTC. Translation: CASSFWGQVFEQFF.